The clone carrying this T cell receptor (beta chain) was observed a few times. Antigen unknown. Unique molecular identifiers were in the cDNA, with template-switch universal primer binding. MiXCR, run by TCRdb on the 5' RACE reads, gives a single entry per CDR3 protein. The top ten hold 0.91% of the sample, which has 500,000 to 550,000 distinct CDR3 sequences, roughly a fifth seen once. The entry originates in a study of identical twins. Study-wide points: Cord blood beta clonotypes that were abundant carried fewer insertions, and memory repertoires showed no such trend.

The CDR3 runs 17 residues. The junction had 12 bases not matched to a gene; V was cut back by 0 bases and J by 5 bases. Germline V lookup: CDR1 DFQATT, CDR2 SNEGSKA (reference sequence). Another study also made use of these data, one on T cells expressing NK-cell markers. That source adds: Repertoire data for TCR beta were derived from sorted T cells (CD3+CD56+NKG2C+, CD3+CD56+NKG2C- and CD3+CD56-NKG2C+).

Sequencing input: CD4+ T cells sorted from blood. The receptor comes from a young woman in good health. This chain links TRBV20-1 with TRBJ2-5, with 10 positions matching TRBD2. The CDR3 nucleotides read TGCAGTGCTAGAGATGTCTCCAGCGGGAGGGGGAAGGAGACCCAGTACTTC. Its translation: CSARDVSSGRGKETQYF.